The following is a TCR beta chain sequence with its context. The data originate from a study of T cell changes during pregnancy in multiple sclerosis. The germline CDR1 and CDR2 sequences are SGHNT and YYREEE (reference sequence). V lost 4 bases and J lost 2, with 12 bases in between. This CDR3 has 14 amino acids. Using immunoSEQ multiplex PCR, the repertoire was profiled, and TCRdb retains in-frame clones only, with some absent. The table shows around 34,000 clones, with 90% occurring only once. This TCR came from a female donor with multiple sclerosis, enrolled in a pregnancy study. The chain uses TRBV5-4 and TRBJ2-5; weak D call: TRBD2 (5 bases). This material consisted of CD8+ T cells from peripheral blood mononuclear cells, taken after pregnancy. DNA of the CDR3: TGTGCCAGCAGCGACCGGGAAACTCAAGAGACCCAGTACTTC. Translation gives CASSDRETQETQYF.